This is a list of T cell receptor beta chains from one sample in a study of CD8+ T cells in alopecia areata. The data were produced by immunoSEQ multiplex PCR, yet TCRdb's version contains in-frame clones alone and is incomplete. This sample yields 200,000 to 250,000 clones, of which around two fifths are seen a single time; 0.4% to 0.55% belongs to the top ten. The input for sequencing was CD4+ T cells sorted from blood, taken around week 34, from a patient treated with tofacitinib. All receptors come from a human donor with alopecia areata. Both conserved end residues are part of each CDR3. The D gene is left open where the match is weak. Clone size is given for some rows only: seen once, a few or many times, or a class if the clone is expanded.

clone size,V gene,J gene,D gene,CDR3 length,CDR3 protein,CDR3 DNA
.,TRBV29-1,TRBJ1-1,.,12,CSVEDPGVGAFF,TGCAGCGTTGAAGATCCAGGCGTCGGAGCTTTCTTT
few,TRBV18,TRBJ2-2,TRBD1,15,CASSPGQGNSGELFF,TGTGCCAGCTCACCGGGACAGGGAAACTCCGGGGAGCTGTTTTTT
few,TRBV7-9,TRBJ1-2,TRBD1,14,CASLRQGVNYGYTF,TGTGCCTCTCTACGACAGGGGGTAAACTATGGCTACACCTTC
.,TRBV6-6,TRBJ2-7,.,15,CASSSRGELGGEQYF,TGTGCCAGCAGTTCCCGAGGTGAGCTGGGTGGCGAGCAGTACTTC
.,TRBV7-9,TRBJ1-3,.,11,CASSLGNTIYF,TGTGCCAGCAGCTTAGGAAACACCATATATTTT
few,TRBV30,TRBJ2-4,.,14,CAWSVQGPKNIQYF,TGTGCCTGGAGTGTCCAGGGTCCCAAAAACATTCAGTACTTC
.,TRBV19,TRBJ1-1,.,13,CASSSGLNTEAFF,TGTGCCAGTAGTAGTGGGCTGAACACTGAAGCTTTCTTT
.,TRBV18,TRBJ2-3,.,14,CASSPPSLADTQYF,TGTGCCAGCTCACCCCCCTCTCTAGCCGATACGCAGTATTTT
.,TRBV30,TRBJ1-2,.,14,CAWSVLPPGARYTF,TGTGCCTGGAGTGTACTTCCCCCGGGGGCACGCTACACCTTC
few,TRBV5-1,TRBJ2-6,.,14,CASSPTSGANVLTF,TGCGCCAGCAGCCCAACCTCTGGGGCCAACGTCCTGACTTTC
.,TRBV11-2,TRBJ2-7,TRBD2,18,CASSPGLAGAGASYEQYF,TGTGCCAGCAGCCCGGGACTAGCGGGAGCCGGGGCCTCCTACGAGCAGTACTTC
.,TRBV30,TRBJ2-7,TRBD1,14,CAWRGPGTVYEQYF,TGTGCCTGGAGGGGACCCGGGACAGTCTACGAGCAGTACTTC
.,TRBV2,TRBJ1-5,.,15,CASSTRDRGNQPQHF,TGTGCCAGCAGCACCCGGGACCGCGGAAATCAGCCCCAGCATTTT
.,TRBV4-1,TRBJ2-6,.,18,CASSLIWTGSGRANVLTF,TGCGCCAGCAGTCTCATATGGACGGGTTCTGGGAGGGCCAACGTCCTGACTTTC
.,TRBV7-7,TRBJ2-2,.,13,CASSLGNTGELFF,TGTGCCAGCAGCTTGGGGAACACCGGGGAGCTGTTTTTT
.,TRBV29-1,TRBJ1-2,.,14,CSVDQTDTNYGYTF,TGCAGCGTTGACCAGACAGACACTAACTATGGCTACACCTTC
once,TRBV5-1,TRBJ1-1,.,15,CASSLSRGEYTEAFF,TGCGCCAGCAGCTTGTCAAGGGGCGAGTACACTGAAGCTTTCTTT
few,TRBV6-1,TRBJ1-4,.,17,CASTETGRRATNEKLFF,TGTGCCAGCACTGAAACGGGAAGGCGAGCAACTAATGAAAAACTGTTTTTT
few,TRBV7-8,TRBJ2-1,.,14,CASSYGKGSNEQFF,TGTGCCAGCAGCTATGGAAAGGGTAGCAATGAGCAGTTCTTC
.,TRBV30,TRBJ2-7,.,14,CAWSGRRGEGEQYF,TGTGCCTGGAGTGGTCGGCGGGGAGAGGGCGAGCAGTACTTC
few,TRBV7-9,TRBJ2-3,.,16,CASSSINRISTDTQYF,TGTGCCAGCAGCTCTATAAACCGGATAAGCACAGATACGCAGTATTTT
.,TRBV7-9,TRBJ2-2,TRBD2,17,CASSSISGRSDTGELFF,TGTGCCAGCAGCTCAATTAGCGGGAGGTCGGACACCGGGGAGCTGTTTTTT
.,TRBV6-1,TRBJ1-4,.,15,CASRSYHATNEKLFF,TGTGCCAGCAGATCTTATCATGCAACTAATGAAAAACTGTTTTTT
few,TRBV7-9,TRBJ1-1,TRBD1,14,CANTRTGIDTEAFF,TGTGCCAACACCAGGACAGGAATCGACACTGAAGCTTTCTTT
.,TRBV6-1,TRBJ1-6,TRBD1,15,CASSEAGQGASPLHF,TGTGCCAGCAGTGAAGCGGGACAGGGGGCCTCACCCCTCCACTTT
few,TRBV5-1,TRBJ2-1,.,13,CASSAATQDEQFF,TGCGCCAGCAGCGCGGCCACCCAAGATGAGCAGTTCTTC
.,TRBV6-1,TRBJ1-1,.,11,CASRGNTEAFF,TGTGCCAGCAGGGGAAACACTGAAGCTTTCTTT
.,TRBV30,TRBJ2-1,.,15,CAWSVGQVPYNEQFF,TGTGCCTGGAGTGTAGGGCAGGTTCCCTACAATGAGCAGTTCTTC
few,TRBV30,TRBJ2-1,.,15,CAWSNTFPVSNEQFF,TGTGCCTGGAGTAACACTTTCCCCGTCAGCAATGAGCAGTTCTTC
.,TRBV30,TRBJ1-2,TRBD1,14,CAWSVLETGVGYTF,TGTGCCTGGAGTGTACTGGAGACAGGGGTCGGCTACACCTTC
.,TRBV7-7,TRBJ1-1,.,13,CASSLGTNTEAFF,TGTGCCAGCAGCTTGGGGACGAACACTGAAGCTTTCTTT
.,TRBV5-1,TRBJ2-7,.,13,CASSLAGTEGQYF,TGCGCCAGCAGCTTGGCGGGGACGGAGGGGCAGTACTTC
.,TRBV6-6,TRBJ2-3,.,13,CASSPYPQDTQYF,TGTGCCAGCAGTCCCTACCCCCAGGATACGCAGTATTTT
.,TRBV28,TRBJ2-7,.,16,CASSTLGAPRTYEQYF,TGTGCCAGCAGTACCCTCGGGGCGCCCAGAACCTACGAGCAGTACTTC
.,TRBV27,TRBJ2-7,.,14,CASSWGVGSYEQYF,TGTGCCAGCAGTTGGGGGGTGGGCTCCTACGAGCAGTACTTC
few,TRBV2,TRBJ2-7,.,14,CASSEVDVRSEQYF,TGTGCCAGCAGTGAAGTGGACGTAAGATCCGAGCAGTACTTC
.,TRBV6-6,TRBJ2-3,.,15,CASKLGYSGPDTQYF,TGTGCCAGCAAACTCGGCTATAGCGGACCAGATACGCAGTATTTT
few,TRBV25-1,TRBJ2-7,.,14,CASSEAGHRDEQYF,TGTGCCAGCAGTGAAGCGGGGCACAGAGACGAGCAGTACTTC
.,TRBV27,TRBJ2-7,.,17,CASSLVWPRGPMYEQYF,TGTGCCAGCAGTCTAGTTTGGCCGAGGGGCCCTATGTACGAGCAGTACTTC
few,TRBV7-9,TRBJ2-2,.,15,CASSLAVGHTGELFF,TGTGCCAGCAGCTTAGCAGTCGGCCACACCGGGGAGCTGTTTTTT
.,TRBV30,TRBJ2-5,TRBD1,13,CACSTGGQETQYF,TGTGCCTGTTCAACAGGGGGCCAAGAGACCCAGTACTTC